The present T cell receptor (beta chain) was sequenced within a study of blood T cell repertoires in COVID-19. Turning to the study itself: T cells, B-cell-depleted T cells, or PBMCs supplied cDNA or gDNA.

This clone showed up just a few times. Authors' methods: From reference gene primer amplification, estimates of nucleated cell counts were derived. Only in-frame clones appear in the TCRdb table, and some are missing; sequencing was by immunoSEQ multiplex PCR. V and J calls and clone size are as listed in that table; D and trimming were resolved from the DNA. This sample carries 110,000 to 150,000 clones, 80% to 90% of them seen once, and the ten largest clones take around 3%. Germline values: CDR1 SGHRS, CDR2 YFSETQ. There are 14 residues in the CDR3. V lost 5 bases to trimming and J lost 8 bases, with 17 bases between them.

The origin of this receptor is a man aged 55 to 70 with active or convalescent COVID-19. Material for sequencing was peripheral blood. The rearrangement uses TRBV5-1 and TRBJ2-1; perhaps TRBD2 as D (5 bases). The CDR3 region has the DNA TGCGCCAGCAGAGGAGGTAGGGAGCTCGATGAGCAGTTCTTC. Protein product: CASRGGRELDEQFF.